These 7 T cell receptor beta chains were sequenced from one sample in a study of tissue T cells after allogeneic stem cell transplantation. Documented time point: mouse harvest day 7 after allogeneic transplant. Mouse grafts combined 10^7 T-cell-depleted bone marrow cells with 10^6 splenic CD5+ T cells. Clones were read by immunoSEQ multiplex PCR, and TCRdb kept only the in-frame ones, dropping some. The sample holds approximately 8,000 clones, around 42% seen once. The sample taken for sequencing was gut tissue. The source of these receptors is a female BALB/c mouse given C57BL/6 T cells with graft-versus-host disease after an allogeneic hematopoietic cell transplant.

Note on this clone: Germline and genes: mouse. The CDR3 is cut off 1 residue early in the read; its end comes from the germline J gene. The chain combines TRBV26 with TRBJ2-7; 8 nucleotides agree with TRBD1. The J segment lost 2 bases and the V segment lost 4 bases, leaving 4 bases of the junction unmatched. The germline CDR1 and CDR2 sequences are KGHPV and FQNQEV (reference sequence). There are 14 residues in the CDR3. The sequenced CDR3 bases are TGTGCCAGCAGTCCACCGGGACAGGCCTATGAACAGTAC. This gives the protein CASSPPGQAYEQY. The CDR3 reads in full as CASSPPGQAYEQYF.

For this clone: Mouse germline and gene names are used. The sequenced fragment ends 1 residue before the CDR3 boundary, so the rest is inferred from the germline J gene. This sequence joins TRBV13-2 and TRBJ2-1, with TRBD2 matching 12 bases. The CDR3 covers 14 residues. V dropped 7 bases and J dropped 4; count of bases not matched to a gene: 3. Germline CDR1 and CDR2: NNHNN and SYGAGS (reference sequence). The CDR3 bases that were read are TGTGCCAGCAGAGGACTGGGGGGGTATGCTGAGCAGTTC. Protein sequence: CASRGLGGYAEQF. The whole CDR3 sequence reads CASRGLGGYAEQFF.

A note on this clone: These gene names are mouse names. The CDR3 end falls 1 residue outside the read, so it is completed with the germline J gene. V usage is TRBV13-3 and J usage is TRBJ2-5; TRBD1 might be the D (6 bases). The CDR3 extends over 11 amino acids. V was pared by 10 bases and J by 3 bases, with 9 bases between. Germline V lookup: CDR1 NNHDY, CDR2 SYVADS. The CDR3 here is CAGGHQDTQYF. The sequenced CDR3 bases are TGTGCCGGGGGACATCAAGACACCCAGTAC. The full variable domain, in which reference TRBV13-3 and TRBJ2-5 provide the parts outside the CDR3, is EAAVTQSPRSKVAVTGGKVTLSCHQTNNHDYMYWYRQDTGHGLRLIHYSYVADSTEKGDIPDGYKASRPSQENFSLILELASLSQTAVYFCAGGHQDTQYFGPGTRLLVL.

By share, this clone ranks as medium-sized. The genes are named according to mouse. The CDR3 DNA, read in part, is TGTGCAAGCAGCTTTGGGGGGGCGCGAGAACAGTAC. As protein: CASSFGGAREQY. The complete CDR3 reads CASSFGGAREQYF. The chain uses TRBV16 and TRBJ2-7, with 9 bases lining up with TRBD2. The sequence runs out 1 residue before the end of the CDR3; the remainder is reconstructed from the germline J gene. Germline loops: CDR1 SGHSA, CDR2 FRNQAP. There are 13 residues in the CDR3. J gave up 7 bases and V 3 bases, and 4 bases lay outside the gene matches.

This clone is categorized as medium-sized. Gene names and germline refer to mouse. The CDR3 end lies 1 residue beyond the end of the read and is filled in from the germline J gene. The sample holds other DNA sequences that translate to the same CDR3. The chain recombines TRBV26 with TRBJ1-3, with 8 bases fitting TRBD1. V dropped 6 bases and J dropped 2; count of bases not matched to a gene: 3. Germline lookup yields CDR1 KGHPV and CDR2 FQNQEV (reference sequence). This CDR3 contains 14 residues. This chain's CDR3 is CASSPDRAGNTLYF. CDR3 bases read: TGTGCCAGCAGCCCGGACAGGGCTGGAAATACGCTCTAT.

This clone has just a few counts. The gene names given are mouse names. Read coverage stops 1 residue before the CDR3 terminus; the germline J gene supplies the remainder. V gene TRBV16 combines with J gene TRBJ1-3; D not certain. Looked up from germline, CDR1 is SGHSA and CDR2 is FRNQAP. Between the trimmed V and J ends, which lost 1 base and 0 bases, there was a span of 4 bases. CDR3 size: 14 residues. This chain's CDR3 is CASSLVNSGNTLYF. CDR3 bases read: TGTGCAAGCAGCTTAGTCAATTCTGGAAATACGCTCTAT.

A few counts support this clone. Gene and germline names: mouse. CDR3 DNA (partial): TGTGCAAGCAGCTTTGGGGGGGGGAGCTATGCTGAGCAGTTC. Translating gives CASSFGGGSYAEQF. The full CDR3 reads CASSFGGGSYAEQFF. This chain joins TRBV16 and TRBJ2-1; 8 bases are a match to TRBD2. Read data end 1 residue before the CDR3 end; the end is taken from the germline J gene. Germline loops: CDR1 SGHSA, CDR2 FRNQAP. This CDR3 region has 15 residues. With V trimmed by 3 bases and J by 3 bases, 4 bases remained unmatched.